The next 29 T cell receptor beta chains were all read from a single sample in a study of T-cell memory formation after mild COVID-19. A single record per CDR3 protein comes from TCRdb applying MiXCR to the 5' RACE reads. The sample lists some 320,000 distinct CDR3 sequences, approximately 15% seen once, with under 25% in the top ten. The sample consisted of PBMCs or a T cell subset sorted from them (not recorded which). The receptors originated from a young man who had mild COVID-19 (a few samples of this study predate the infection). Cell type and time point are not known.

The gene calls are TRBV7-2 and TRBJ1-6, with 8 bases that match TRBD1. CDR1 SGHTA and CDR2 FQGNSA come from the germline V gene. The CDR3 has 15 amino acids. J lost 10 bases, V lost 1 base, and 6 bases had no gene match. The CDR3 protein is CASSLGDRGGSPLHF. As DNA, the CDR3 is TGTGCCAGCAGCTTAGGCGACAGGGGAGGGTCACCCCTCCACTTT.

This sequence joins TRBV11-2 and TRBJ1-6; 9 nucleotides match TRBD1. The germline CDR1 and CDR2 sequences are SGHAT and FQNNGV. Germline trimming cut 5 bases from V and 7 bases from J; bases unmatched to any gene: 6. The CDR3 is made up of 15 amino acids. The CDR3 spells CASSLGQGRNSPLHF. CDR3 nucleotide sequence: TGTGCCAGCAGCCTTGGACAGGGGAGGAATTCACCCCTCCACTTT.

This clonotype has a handful of counts. The chain joins TRBV11-3 to TRBJ2-5, with 14 nucleotides matching TRBD2. The CDR3 is made up of 15 amino acids. Per the germline V gene, CDR1 is SGHNT and CDR2 is YENEEA. The junction had 4 bases not matched to a gene; V was cut back by 5 bases and J by 5 bases. The CDR3: CASSKGLAGVETQYF. As DNA, the CDR3 is TGTGCCAGCAGCAAGGGACTAGCGGGGGTTGAGACCCAGTACTTC.

The CDR3 reads CASSPTSNYQPQHF. For the CDR3, the DNA is TGTGCCAGCAGTCCCACCTCAAATTATCAGCCCCAGCATTTT. This chain links TRBV7-2 with TRBJ1-5, with D unresolved. The V end lost 6 bases, the J end lost 5 bases, and 14 bases lay between the germline ends. The CDR3 has 14 residues. CDR1 SGHTA and CDR2 FQGNSA come from the germline V gene.

This clonotype was picked up a small number of times. The chain combines TRBV4-2 with TRBJ2-5; possible D gene TRBD1, 7 bases. Germline V CDR1 and CDR2: LGHNA, YNFKEQ. The CDR3 runs 15 residues. V lost 0 bases and J lost 8, with 16 bases in between. The CDR3 protein is CASSQEQGGGVTQYF. CDR3 DNA sequence: TGTGCCAGCAGCCAAGAGCAAGGGGGCGGGGTAACCCAGTACTTC.

The rearrangement links TRBV7-3 to TRBJ2-7, with a possible D match to TRBD2 (6 bases). The CDR3 consists of 13 residues. CDR1 is SGHTA and CDR2 is FQGTGA in the germline V gene. V was cut by 4 bases and J by 0 bases, with 7 bases left in between. The CDR3 DNA reads as TGTGCCAGCAGCTCACTAGCCTCCTACGAGCAGTACTTC. Residues: CASSSLASYEQYF.

This chain connects TRBV10-1 to TRBJ2-3, with TRBD1 matching 8 bases. The V and J ends lost 7 bases and 9 bases, in that order; junction bases with no gene match: 9. The germline CDR1 and CDR2 sequences are WNHNN and SYGVQD (reference sequence). This CDR3 has 13 residues. DNA for the CDR3: TGCGCCAGCAAGGGGACAGGCCCAGCCACGCAGTATTTT. Amino acid sequence: CASKGTGPATQYF.

This clonotype was counted a few times. The V gene is TRBV28, the J gene TRBJ2-1; either TRBD1 or TRBD2 may fit D (7 bases each). Trimming stripped 7 bases from V and 13 bases from J, with 26 bases between. The CDR3 contains 15 residues. Germline V lookup: CDR1 MDHEN, CDR2 SYDVKM. The CDR3 nucleotides read TGTGCCAGCACCCCGGCAGGGGGGGGAAGCGGTTACCAGTTCTTC. This codes for CASTPAGGGSGYQFF.

The chain joins TRBV10-3 to TRBJ2-5; tentative D call: TRBD2 (5 bases). Trimming cost V 2 bases and J 5 bases, with 9 bases left between them. There are 13 residues in the CDR3. CDR1 and CDR2 (germline): ENHRY, SYGVKD. CDR3 sequence: CAISERGPETQYF. The CDR3 DNA sequence: TGTGCCATCAGTGAGCGGGGTCCCGAGACCCAGTACTTC.

The chain is built from TRBV12-3 or TRBV12-4 and TRBJ2-3; TRBD1 matches at 7 bases. The CDR3 extends over 16 amino acids. V was clipped by 8 bases and J by 0 bases; unmatched bases: 11. The CDR3 nucleotides are TGTGCCAGCGGCCCAGGGGGTTCCACTAGCACAGATACGCAGTATTTT. As protein: CASGPGGSTSTDTQYF.

The V gene is TRBV9, the J gene TRBJ2-7; possibly TRBD2 for D (5 bases). Trimming took off 2 bases at V and 4 bases at J, with 13 bases between the two ends. Germline CDR1 SGDLS, CDR2 YYNGEE. The CDR3 spans 14 residues. Here the CDR3 reads CASSVSVGEYEQYF. The CDR3, as DNA: TGTGCCAGCAGCGTTTCAGTGGGAGAGTACGAGCAGTACTTC.

This chain uses TRBV15 with TRBJ2-1; the D gene is possibly TRBD1 (6 bases). In germline, CDR1 is LNHNV, CDR2 YYDKDF (reference sequence). Between the trimmed V and J ends, which lost 0 bases and 4 bases, there was a span of 13 bases. The CDR3 contains 16 residues. CDR3 region: CATSREPGTNYNEQFF. DNA of the CDR3: TGTGCCACCAGCAGAGAACCCGGGACAAATTACAATGAGCAGTTCTTC.

The V gene is TRBV7-2, the J gene TRBJ2-3; weak D call: TRBD2 (6 bases). Germline CDR1 reads SGHTA; CDR2 reads FQGNSA. The CDR3 sequence is 16 residues long. The V end lost 5 bases, the J end lost 0 bases, and 15 bases lay between the germline ends. The CDR3 loop reads CASSPTSPVSTDTQYF. CDR3 nucleotide sequence: TGTGCCAGCAGCCCCACTAGCCCGGTCAGCACAGATACGCAGTATTTT. Looking up the rest from reference TRBV7-2 and TRBJ2-3 gives the full variable domain: GAGVSQSPSNKVTEKGKDVELRCDPISGHTALYWYRQSLGQGLEFLIYFQGNSAPDKSGLPSDRFSAERTGGSVSTLTIQRTQQEDSAVYLCASSPTSPVSTDTQYFGPGTRLTVL.

The gene calls are TRBV29-1 and TRBJ1-4, with 11 positions matching TRBD1. The length of the CDR3 is 17 residues. CDR1 and CDR2 (germline): SQVTM, ANQGSEA. J lost 5 bases, V lost 2 bases, and 10 bases had no gene match. The DNA for the CDR3 is TGCAGCGTTGAATACCGGACAGGGGGCGCGGGGAATGAAAAACTGTTTTTT. The encoded protein is CSVEYRTGGAGNEKLFF.

This clonotype has just a few counts. The chain recombines TRBV4-1 with TRBJ2-7, with TRBD1 identical over 11 bases. V shed 4 bases, J shed 6 bases, and the junction held 5 bases outside the gene matches. CDR1 is MGHRA and CDR2 is YSYEKL in the germline V gene. This CDR3 region has 14 residues. The CDR3 sequence: CASSPGQGASEQYV. DNA of the CDR3: TGCGCCAGCAGCCCAGGACAGGGGGCGAGCGAGCAGTACGTC.

This clonotype was recorded at least ten times. CDR3: CASRRTGAHEQYV. As DNA, the CDR3 is TGTGCCAGCAGAAGGACAGGGGCACACGAGCAGTACGTC. The rearrangement joins TRBV6-5 to TRBJ2-7, with TRBD1 matching 9 bases. This CDR3 region has 13 residues. Germline V gives CDR1 MNHEY, CDR2 SVGAGI. The trim removed 6 bases at V and 5 bases at J, leaving 5 bases unmatched.

This clonotype was detected a few times. The chain links TRBV5-1 to TRBJ2-7; TRBD2 might be the D (5 bases). The CDR3 contains 14 residues. Germline values: CDR1 SGHRS, CDR2 YFSETQ. The V and J ends lost 1 base and 0 bases respectively, with 8 bases between them. The CDR3 DNA reads as TGCGCCAGCAGCTTGCTAGCCGGCTCCTACGAGCAGTACGTC. This gives the protein CASSLLAGSYEQYV.

The V gene is TRBV11-2, the J gene TRBJ2-3, with D perhaps given as TRBD1 or TRBD2 (5 bases each). This CDR3 contains 16 residues. Germline CDR1 reads SGHAT; CDR2 reads FQNNGV. V lost 5 bases to trimming and J lost 6 bases, with 21 bases between them. CDR3 loop: CASSSTGARKFDTQYF. The CDR3 coding sequence is TGTGCCAGCAGCAGCACCGGGGCTCGAAAGTTTGATACGCAGTATTTT.

This clonotype was seen a handful of times. The rearrangement links TRBV3-1 to TRBJ2-1, with 12 nucleotides matching TRBD2. CDR1 and CDR2 from the germline V gene are LGHDT and YNNKEL (reference sequence). J lost 11 bases, V lost 1 base, and 9 bases had no gene match. The CDR3 length is 16 residues. The CDR3 loop reads CASSQGSGLAGGKQFF. In DNA form, the CDR3 reads TGTGCCAGCAGCCAAGGGTCAGGGCTAGCGGGGGGGAAGCAGTTCTTC.

V is TRBV29-1 and J is TRBJ2-1, with D unresolved. Per the germline V gene, CDR1 is SQVTM and CDR2 is ANQGSEA. V dropped 2 bases and J dropped 3 bases, with 11 bases sitting between them. The CDR3 loop spans 14 amino acids. The CDR3 protein is CSVESPLFYNEQFF. The CDR3 DNA is TGCAGCGTTGAATCACCCTTGTTCTACAATGAGCAGTTCTTC.

This clonotype was seen ten or more times. The rearrangement links TRBV4-2 to TRBJ1-6; TRBD1 matches at 7 bases. Germline V gene data show CDR1 as LGHNA and CDR2 as YNFKEQ. Trimming removed 4 bases from V and 6 bases from J; junction bases left unmatched: 12. The CDR3 totals 17 residues. CDR3 nucleotide sequence: TGTGCCAGCAGCCCACCACCCCAGGGGGTGTTTAATTCACCCCTCCACTTT. Encoded protein: CASSPPPQGVFNSPLHF.

The chain recombines TRBV5-1 with TRBJ2-5; 10 bases agree with TRBD2. CDR1 and CDR2 from the germline V gene are SGHRS and YFSETQ. The CDR3 has 17 amino acids. V shed 2 bases, J shed 1 base, and the junction held 8 bases outside the gene matches. The CDR3 region is CASSLGERGGLQETQYF. The CDR3 bases are TGCGCCAGCAGCTTAGGAGAGCGGGGGGGCCTCCAAGAGACCCAGTACTTC.

This chain uses TRBV18 with TRBJ1-4; maybe TRBD1 (5 bases). Looked up from germline, CDR1 is KGHSH and CDR2 is LQKENI. Trimming took off 5 bases at V and 0 bases at J, with 16 bases between the two ends. The CDR3 consists of 17 residues. CDR3 sequence reads: CASSVTPGAPTNEKLFF. CDR3 nucleotides: TGTGCCAGCTCAGTCACGCCTGGGGCACCAACTAATGAAAAACTGTTTTTT.

This clonotype appeared a few times. The V and J genes are TRBV28 and TRBJ1-1, with unresolved D. Between the trimmed V and J ends, which lost 2 bases and 1 base, there was a span of 11 bases. The CDR3 extends over 15 amino acids. CDR1 is MDHEN, CDR2 SYDVKM, per germline. This CDR3 reads CASSLGGLTNTEAFF. The CDR3 DNA sequence: TGTGCCAGCAGTTTAGGAGGCCTGACGAACACTGAAGCTTTCTTT. The full variable domain, completed using reference TRBV28 and TRBJ1-1, is DVKVTQSSRYLVKRTGEKVFLECVQDMDHENMFWYRQDPGLGLRLIYFSYDVKMKEKGDIPEGYSVSREKKERFSLILESASTNQTSMYLCASSLGGLTNTEAFFGQGTRLTVV.

In this sample, this clonotype turned up a few times. The CDR3 nucleotides read TGTGCCAGCAGCTTAGCTGGACGTGCGGAGACCCAGTACTTC. Its protein is CASSLAGRAETQYF. The chain couples TRBV7-2 to TRBJ2-5; D is uncertain. This CDR3 spans 14 amino acids. Germline V gene sequence: CDR1 SGHTA, CDR2 FQGNSA. With 0 bases removed from V and 5 bases from J, the gap between germline ends came to 10 bases. The full variable domain, in which reference TRBV7-2 and TRBJ2-5 provide the parts outside the CDR3, is GAGVSQSPSNKVTEKGKDVELRCDPISGHTALYWYRQSLGQGLEFLIYFQGNSAPDKSGLPSDRFSAERTGGSVSTLTIQRTQQEDSAVYLCASSLAGRAETQYFGPGTRLLVL.

The V and J genes are TRBV20-1 and TRBJ2-3, with 8 nucleotides matching TRBD1. The CDR3 sequence is 13 residues long. Trimming cost V 5 bases and J 4 bases; bases outside gene matches: 5. Germline loops: CDR1 DFQATT, CDR2 SNEGSKA (reference sequence). CDR3 sequence reads: CSAARGHSDTQYF. The CDR3 DNA reads as TGCAGTGCTGCCAGGGGGCACTCAGATACGCAGTATTTT.

This clonotype has a count of ten or more. CDR3 sequence reads: CASSAPGGDGYTF. The DNA for the CDR3 is TGTGCCAGCAGTGCACCGGGCGGAGATGGCTACACCTTC. This chain links TRBV2 with TRBJ1-2; D uncertain. CDR3 length: 13 residues. V lost 4 bases, J lost 6 bases, and 12 bases lay in between. From germline, CDR1 is SNHLY and CDR2 FYNNEI.

This rearrangement joins TRBV4-3 to TRBJ1-2, with TRBD1 identical over 7 bases. V shed 0 bases and J 2 bases; nucleotides not matched to a gene: 9. Germline lookup yields CDR1 LGHNA and CDR2 YSLEER. This CDR3 has 17 residues. The CDR3 loop reads CASSQDGRGGQNYGYTF. In DNA, the CDR3 is TGCGCCAGCAGCCAAGATGGACGGGGGGGACAGAACTATGGCTACACCTTC.

This clonotype came up many times. The rearrangement uses TRBV7-2 and TRBJ1-3; the D gene is possibly TRBD1 (6 bases). V was trimmed by 1 base and J by 4 bases, leaving 17 bases between them. The CDR3 length is 17 residues. CDR1 is SGHTA, CDR2 FQGNSA, per germline. CDR3 protein: CASSLVVGGGQGNTIYF. CDR3 nucleotide sequence: TGTGCCAGCAGCTTAGTCGTCGGAGGGGGGCAAGGAAACACCATATATTTT.